The rows below give T cell receptor beta chains drawn from one sample of a study of blood T cell repertoires in COVID-19. Here immunoSEQ multiplex PCR was the method, and the copy in TCRdb shows in-frame clones only, minus some. The sample yields hundreds of thousands of clones, around 90% seen once. The sample comprised PBMCs or T cells enriched from blood (not recorded which). These receptors were obtained from a woman younger than 35 who had recovered from COVID-19. Each CDR3 is given with its conserved first and last residue. The D gene is left open where the match is weak. Only part of the rows carry a size: once, few, many, or a class if the clone is expanded.

j_gene,d_gene,v_gene,abundance,CDR3nt,CDR3aa
TRBJ2-5,TRBD1,TRBV3-1/TRBV3-2,NA,TGTGCCAGCGGACCCCACAGGGGGTTGGAGACCCAGTACTTC,CASGPHRGLETQYF
TRBJ1-1,NA,TRBV7-9,NA,TGTGCCAGCAGCTTAGAATTCGGGGTAAACACTGAAGCTTTCTTT,CASSLEFGVNTEAFF
TRBJ2-1,NA,TRBV11-3,NA,TGTGCCAGCAGCTTAGATCATGGGGAAGGGGGCAATGAGCAGTTCTTC,CASSLDHGEGGNEQFF
TRBJ1-4,NA,TRBV5-5,NA,TGTGCCAGCAGCTTGGTCGCCGGGGGGCGAACTAATGAAAAACTGTTTTTT,CASSLVAGGRTNEKLFF
TRBJ1-1,NA,TRBV5-1,NA,TGCGCCAGCAGTGGTCAGGGCTTGGACACTGAAGCTTTCTTT,CASSGQGLDTEAFF
TRBJ2-7,TRBD1,TRBV27,few,TGTGCCAGCAGCCATTGGACAGGGGTGAGCTCCTACGAGCAGTACTTC,CASSHWTGVSSYEQYF
TRBJ1-2,NA,TRBV10-1,NA,TGCGCCAGCAGCAGCAGGGGCTACACCTTC,CASSSRGYTF
TRBJ1-1,TRBD1,TRBV6-5,NA,TGTGCCACCAACCGGGACAGTACCAACACTGAAGCTTTCTTT,CATNRDSTNTEAFF
TRBJ1-1,TRBD1,TRBV5-6,NA,TGTGCCAGCAGCACACCGGGACAGGGTGTCACTGAAGCTTTCTTT,CASSTPGQGVTEAFF
TRBJ2-3,NA,TRBV5-4,NA,TGTGCCAGCAGCTTGCCTAGCACAGATACGCAGTATTTT,CASSLPSTDTQYF
TRBJ1-2,TRBD1,TRBV2,many,TGTGCCAGCAGGAGGGACAGTAACTATGGCTACACCTTC,CASRRDSNYGYTF
TRBJ1-2,NA,TRBV28,NA,TGTGCCAGCAGCTCAGATGCCTATGGCTACACCTTC,CASSSDAYGYTF
TRBJ2-2,TRBD1,TRBV5-6,NA,TGTGCCAGCAGCCGGGCCAGGGGGCGCACCGGGGAGCTGTTTTTT,CASSRARGRTGELFF
TRBJ1-2,TRBD1,TRBV12-3/TRBV12-4,NA,TGTGCCAGCAGTTTAGTCTGGACAGGGTACACCTTC,CASSLVWTGYTF
TRBJ2-1,TRBD2,TRBV5-6,few,TGTGCCAGCAGCGGGGGACTAGCTGACTACAATGAGCAGTTCTTC,CASSGGLADYNEQFF
TRBJ1-5,NA,TRBV28,NA,TGTGCCAGCAGTTTGGTGACGGAGAATCAGCCCCAGCATTTT,CASSLVTENQPQHF
TRBJ1-2,TRBD1,TRBV7-2,few,TGTGCCAGCAGCCCATGGACAGGGAACTATGGCTACACCTTC,CASSPWTGNYGYTF
TRBJ2-2,TRBD2,TRBV7-3,NA,TGTGCCAGCAGCGCACGGACTAGCCCGAACACCGGGGAGCTGTTTTTT,CASSARTSPNTGELFF
TRBJ1-2,TRBD1,TRBV2,NA,TGTGCCAGCACTAACAGGGGAAACTATGGCTACACCTTC,CASTNRGNYGYTF
TRBJ2-2,NA,TRBV5-1,NA,TGCGCCAGCAGCTTGAACTCCAACACCGGGGAGCTGTTTTTT,CASSLNSNTGELFF
TRBJ1-4,TRBD1,TRBV7-2,once,TGTGCCAGCAGGATGGACAGGGAAAATGAAAAACTGTTTTTT,CASRMDRENEKLFF
TRBJ2-5,TRBD1,TRBV5-6,NA,TGTGCCAGCTATTCGTTGGACAGGGAAGAGACCCAGTACTTC,CASYSLDREETQYF
TRBJ1-5,TRBD1,TRBV2,NA,TGTGCCAGCAGCGCTCCATACGGGACAGAGAATCAGCCCCAGCATTTT,CASSAPYGTENQPQHF
TRBJ2-3,TRBD2,TRBV3-1/TRBV3-2,NA,TGTGCCAGCAGCCAAGGACTAGCGGAAAGCACAGATACGCAGTATTTT,CASSQGLAESTDTQYF
TRBJ2-7,NA,TRBV27,few,TGTGCCAGCAGTTTATTGGGCAGAAGCTCCTACGAGCAGTACTTC,CASSLLGRSSYEQYF
TRBJ2-2,NA,TRBV6-5,NA,TGTGCCAGCAGTTTCCTACAAGGACAGAACACCGGGGAGCTGTTTTTT,CASSFLQGQNTGELFF
TRBJ1-6,NA,TRBV7-3,NA,TGTGCCAGCAGCCCTACGGGAGGGGTCTCACCCCTCCACTTT,CASSPTGGVSPLHF
TRBJ1-1,TRBD1,TRBV9,NA,TGTGCCAGCAGCGCAAGACAGGGGGGCGTCACTGAAGCTTTCTTT,CASSARQGGVTEAFF
TRBJ2-3,NA,TRBV5-1,NA,TGCGCCAGCAGCTTGTGGCTAGCCCGGGTTGGTGATACGCAGTATTTT,CASSLWLARVGDTQYF
TRBJ1-6,NA,TRBV15,NA,TGTGCCATTCGGGACTTCACCCAGGGCGTGTCACCCCTCCACTTT,CAIRDFTQGVSPLHF
TRBJ1-5,NA,TRBV21-1,NA,TGTGCCAGCAGCCGACAGCGTAAAGGGCCCCAGCATTTT,CASSRQRKGPQHF
TRBJ1-5,NA,TRBV7-2,few,TGTGCCAGCAGCTTAGAGTACGGTCAGCCCCAGCATTTT,CASSLEYGQPQHF
TRBJ2-5,TRBD2,TRBV4-2,NA,TGTGCCAGCAGCCAACGGGCGGGAGTTTTTAAAGAGACCCAGTACTTC,CASSQRAGVFKETQYF
TRBJ1-1,TRBD1,TRBV19,NA,TGTGCCAGTAGTTTAGATGGGACAGGGACTTTCTTT,CASSLDGTGTFF
TRBJ1-4,NA,TRBV27,NA,TGTGCCAGCAGTTTAGGGACAAAAGCTGAAAAACTGTTTTTT,CASSLGTKAEKLFF
TRBJ2-1,TRBD2,TRBV4-2,NA,TGTGCCAGCAGCCAAGACGGACTAGCGGGGTACAATGAGCAGTTCTTC,CASSQDGLAGYNEQFF
TRBJ1-6,TRBD1,TRBV28,NA,TGTGCCAGCAGTTTGCCAGGGGGCAATAATTCACCCCTCCACTTT,CASSLPGGNNSPLHF
TRBJ1-5,NA,TRBV19,NA,TGTGCCAGTAGTCCAATACCCCGGCAGCCCCAGCATTTT,CASSPIPRQPQHF
TRBJ2-5,NA,TRBV7-2,NA,TGTGCCAGCAGCTTAGTACGGGGTTGGGAGACCCAGTACTTC,CASSLVRGWETQYF
TRBJ1-4,NA,TRBV7-7,NA,TGTGCCAGCAGCCCGGGACTGACCGGGTCGGCTAATGAAAAACTGTTTTTT,CASSPGLTGSANEKLFF
TRBJ2-5,NA,TRBV7-3,NA,TGTGCCAGCAGCTTAGGCAGTCCGGGAGAGACCCAGTACTTC,CASSLGSPGETQYF
TRBJ1-1,TRBD1,TRBV2,NA,TGTGCCAGCAGTGAAAATGTCCCGGGACAGGCAGGTAGCACTGAAGCTTTCTTT,CASSENVPGQAGSTEAFF
TRBJ1-4,NA,TRBV28,once,TGTGCCAGCAGTTCACCGTATCTGTCGGGTAGCTGGTCTAATGAAAAACTGTTTTTT,CASSSPYLSGSWSNEKLFF
TRBJ2-1,TRBD1,TRBV5-1,NA,TGCGCCAGCAGCACTAGGACAGGGGGCTACAATGAGCAGTTCTTC,CASSTRTGGYNEQFF
TRBJ1-5,NA,TRBV15,NA,TGTGCCACCAGCAGAGGTACTAGAAATCAGCCCCAGCATTTT,CATSRGTRNQPQHF
TRBJ2-1,TRBD2,TRBV4-1,NA,TGCGCCAGCAGCCACCCGGGACTAGCGGTGGATGAGCAGTTCTTC,CASSHPGLAVDEQFF
TRBJ1-4,NA,TRBV6-2/TRBV6-3,NA,TGTGCCAGCAGTTACTCCGAGGGAGGTCGGGAAAAACTGTTTTTT,CASSYSEGGREKLFF
TRBJ1-1,TRBD1,TRBV27,NA,TGTGCCAGCAGTCCCCTCGGGACAGGCATGAACACTGAAGCTTTCTTT,CASSPLGTGMNTEAFF
TRBJ1-5,NA,TRBV6-2/TRBV6-3,NA,TGTGCCAGCAGCCTGAGACCACAGGGTGATCAGCCCCAGCATTTT,CASSLRPQGDQPQHF
TRBJ1-6,NA,TRBV2,NA,TGTGCCAGCAGTGAGGTTGCGGGGTCACCCCTCCACTTT,CASSEVAGSPLHF
TRBJ1-4,TRBD1,TRBV4-3,NA,TGCGCCAGCAGCCAAGACGCAGGGGGCAATGAAAAACTGTTTTTT,CASSQDAGGNEKLFF
TRBJ1-5,NA,TRBV28,NA,TGTGCCAGCAAGGCCGGGAGGGATCAGCCCCAGCATTTT,CASKAGRDQPQHF
TRBJ1-2,NA,TRBV20-1,NA,TGCAGTGCGGGAGGACACTATGGCTACACCTTC,CSAGGHYGYTF
TRBJ2-3,NA,TRBV7-2,NA,TGTGCCAGCAGCTTAGATTTTGCTAGCGCCTCCACAGATACGCAGTATTTT,CASSLDFASASTDTQYF
TRBJ2-5,NA,TRBV7-9,NA,TGTGCCAGCACGGATGGAGGGGAGACCCAGTACTTC,CASTDGGETQYF
TRBJ1-2,NA,TRBV7-2,NA,TGTGCCAGCAGCTTTGGAGTCTTATATGGCTACACCTTC,CASSFGVLYGYTF
TRBJ1-1,NA,TRBV2,NA,TGTGCCAGCAGTCCTACAGGGAACACTGAAGCTTTCTTT,CASSPTGNTEAFF
TRBJ1-2,NA,TRBV9,NA,TGTGCCAGCAGCGTAGATCTCGGTAACTATGGCTACACCTTC,CASSVDLGNYGYTF
TRBJ2-3,TRBD1,TRBV5-6,NA,TGTGCCAGCAGCTTCGGGTACAGGGGTAGGACAGATACGCAGTATTTT,CASSFGYRGRTDTQYF